This T cell receptor beta chain was identified during a study of cytomegalovirus exposure and HLA in healthy donors. Looking at the study overall: Researchers found that about 84% of some 400 genotyped donors fell within the Caucasian-associated ancestry cluster.

Study findings and constraints: It was likely that a cluster of highly shared sequence variants was a sequencing artifact. After further analysis at a later stage, roughly 16,000 TCR beta sequences were associated with HLA alleles at 0.05 false discovery rate.

PCR employed 60 Vbeta and 13 Jbeta primers. TCRdb keeps only in-frame clones here, not all; method: immunoSEQ multiplex PCR. The sample lists 100,000 or so clones, around 79% occurring once. This clone appeared a few times. Its cognate antigen is unknown. Unrecorded immune exposure was likely among donors, who were nominally healthy when sampled. This CDR3 is built from 16 residues. The germline V gene has CDR1 LNHNV and CDR2 YYDKDF (reference sequence). After removal of 1 base from V and 4 bases from J, the junction contained 5 bases not matched to a gene. This chain joins TRBV15 and TRBJ1-5; TRBD1 matches at 9 bases. This TCR derives from a male donor in good health and CMV-seropositive. The material sequenced was PBMCs. The CDR3 region is CATSRVGQGLNQPQHF. The CDR3 DNA reads as TGTGCCACCAGCAGAGTGGGACAGGGTTTGAATCAGCCCCAGCATTTT.